Following are 22 T cell receptor beta chains from one sample sequenced in a study of T-cell memory formation after mild COVID-19. TCRdb reanalysed the 5' RACE reads using MiXCR and keeps one entry per CDR3 protein. This table has almost 550,000 distinct CDR3 sequences, roughly 20% appearing once. The sequenced sample was PBMCs or a T cell subset sorted from them (not recorded which). All receptors come from an adult woman who had mild COVID-19 (a few samples of this study predate the infection). Cell type and time point are not known.

As to this clonotype: The junction departs from germline at one end; a sequencing error may be responsible. In DNA, the CDR3 is TGCGCCAGCGGTTTAACAGAACCCCCTTCCTCCGAGCAGTACTTC. Translated: CASGLTEPPSSEQYF. V gene TRBV5-1 combines with J gene TRBJ2-7, with D unresolved. Germline V lookup: CDR1 SGHRS, CDR2 YFSETQ. The CDR3 covers 15 residues. The full variable domain, its missing parts supplied by reference TRBV5-1 and TRBJ2-7, is KAGVTQTPRYLIKTRGQQVTLSCSPISGHRSVSWYQQTPGQGLQFLFEYFSETQRNKGNFPGRFSGRQFSNSRSEMNVSTLELGDSALYLCASGLTEPPSSEQYFGPGTRLTVT.

The table lists this clonotype with a few counts. The chain combines TRBV12-3 or TRBV12-4 with TRBJ2-5, with D perhaps matching TRBD1 or TRBD2 (6 bases each). The CDR3 contains 15 residues. Trimming left V 6 bases short and J 5 bases short, with 19 bases between. CDR3 coding DNA: TGTGCCAGCAGCCTCCACCCGGGGGCGGGGGAGACCCAGTACTTC. Protein product: CASSLHPGAGETQYF.

This clonotype was detected only a few times. The chain combines TRBV19 with TRBJ2-1; 15 bases fit TRBD2. The CDR3 has 19 residues. CDR1 and CDR2 (germline): LNHDA, SQIVND (reference sequence). The J segment lost 3 bases and the V segment lost 5 bases, leaving 11 bases of the junction unmatched. CDR3 sequence (DNA): TGTGCCAGTAGTCCCCGGACTAGCGGGAGGGCCGCAAGCTACAATGAGCAGTTCTTC. It encodes CASSPRTSGRAASYNEQFF.

The sample holds many counts of this clonotype. This chain connects TRBV29-1 to TRBJ2-2, with 9 positions matching TRBD2. Germline V gene lookup returns CDR1 SQVTM and CDR2 ANQGSEA. With V trimmed by 4 bases and J by 1 base, 4 bases remained unmatched. The CDR3 loop spans 15 amino acids. Here the CDR3 reads CSVVRGGMNTGELFF. CDR3 in DNA: TGCAGCGTTGTGCGGGGGGGGATGAACACCGGGGAGCTGTTTTTT.

This clonotype was recorded at least ten times. J is TRBJ1-1 and V is TRBV5-1; 7 positions agree with TRBD1. With V trimmed by 0 bases and J by 6 bases, 2 bases remained unmatched. From germline, CDR1 is SGHRS and CDR2 YFSETQ. The CDR3 length is 13 residues. CDR3 sequence reads: CASSLEGAAEAFF. CDR3 bases: TGCGCCAGCAGCTTGGAGGGGGCCGCTGAAGCTTTCTTT.

This sequence joins TRBV30 and TRBJ1-5; D gene uncertain. This CDR3 comprises 15 residues. Looked up from germline, CDR1 is GTSNPN and CDR2 is SVGIG (reference sequence). V dropped 0 bases and J dropped 2 bases, with 11 bases sitting between them. The CDR3 here is CAWSVYNTRNQPQHF. Written as DNA, the CDR3 is TGTGCCTGGAGTGTATATAATACTCGCAATCAGCCCCAGCATTTT. The variable domain in full, with the rest retrieved from reference TRBV30 and TRBJ1-5, is SQTIHQWPATLVQPVGSPLSLECTVEGTSNPNLYWYRQAAGRGLQLLFYSVGIGQISSEVPQNLSASRPQDRQFILSSKKLLLSDSGFYLCAWSVYNTRNQPQHFGDGTRLSIL.

This clonotype was found a few times. The chain employs TRBV4-2 and TRBJ2-1, with a possible D match to TRBD2 (6 bases). The CDR3 length is 18 residues. The V gene lost 0 bases and the J gene lost 0 bases, with 15 bases spanning the gap. Germline values: CDR1 LGHNA, CDR2 YNFKEQ. DNA for the CDR3: TGTGCCAGCAGCCAAGACCAACTCGGGGGAAGCTCCTACAATGAGCAGTTCTTC. Translating it yields CASSQDQLGGSSYNEQFF.

This clonotype was found many times. The chain joins TRBV20-1 to TRBJ2-5; D may be TRBD2 (5 bases). V lost 6 bases and J 1 base, leaving 18 bases between the germline ends. Germline assignment: CDR1 DFQATT and CDR2 SNEGSKA (reference sequence). CDR3 size: 15 residues. CDR3 nucleotides: TGCAGTGCGTCGGGTATGGCGGGCCGCCAAGAGACCCAGTACTTC. Residues: CSASGMAGRQETQYF.

The chain joins TRBV5-1 to TRBJ1-2; 7 bases are shared with TRBD1. The CDR3 length is 13 residues. V lost 1 base, J lost 8 bases, and 5 bases stayed unmatched. Germline V lookup: CDR1 SGHRS, CDR2 YFSETQ. CDR3 nucleotide sequence: TGCGCCAGCAGCTTGTTGGGACAGACCGGCTACACCTTC. It translates to CASSLLGQTGYTF.

This clonotype was observed a handful of times. The chain employs TRBV30 and TRBJ2-1; 9 bases are shared with TRBD1. V gave up 2 bases and J gave up 3 bases; unmatched junction bases: 5. This CDR3 is built from 15 residues. Germline V lookup: CDR1 GTSNPN, CDR2 SVGIG (reference sequence). CDR3 sequence: CAWSIWDRDYNEQFF. DNA for the CDR3: TGTGCCTGGAGTATATGGGACAGGGACTACAATGAGCAGTTCTTC.

This clonotype was found once. The rearrangement uses TRBV30 and TRBJ1-2; 7 nucleotides match TRBD1. Losses at the gene ends were 4 bases for V and 7 bases for J; bases not matched to a gene: 12. This CDR3 has 14 amino acids. The germline V gene encodes CDR1 GTSNPN and CDR2 SVGIG (reference sequence). As DNA, the CDR3 is TGTGCCTGGAACCTCAGGGGGTTCGTGAGTGGCTACACCTTC. Translating gives CAWNLRGFVSGYTF.

This clonotype was seen a handful of times. The gene calls are TRBV28 and TRBJ2-2; D ambiguous. Trimming removed 6 bases from V and 4 bases from J, with 12 bases in between. The CDR3 is 14 residues long. CDR1 and CDR2 (germline): MDHEN, SYDVKM. This chain's CDR3 is CASRNVEGTGELFF. The CDR3 region has the DNA TGTGCCAGCAGGAATGTGGAAGGCACCGGGGAGCTGTTTTTT.

A few counts support this clonotype. This chain connects TRBV19 to TRBJ2-7; possibly TRBD2 for D (6 bases). The CDR3 length is 14 residues. With 6 bases removed from V and 4 bases from J, the gap between germline ends came to 16 bases. The germline V gene has CDR1 LNHDA and CDR2 SQIVND (reference sequence). This CDR3 is CASSMGGGMYEQYF. The CDR3 nucleotides read TGTGCCAGTAGCATGGGAGGAGGGATGTACGAGCAGTACTTC.

This clonotype turned up a few times. This chain connects TRBV20-1 to TRBJ2-1, with 11 bases identical to TRBD1. Germline CDR1 and CDR2: DFQATT and SNEGSKA (reference sequence). J lost 1 base, V lost 5 bases, and 4 bases had no gene match. The CDR3 length is 15 residues. The DNA of the CDR3 is TGCAGTGCTGGACAGGGGGCAGTGTCCTACAATGAGCAGTTCTTC. Amino acid sequence: CSAGQGAVSYNEQFF.

V and J are TRBV30 and TRBJ2-7, with D perhaps matching TRBD2 (6 bases). V shed 4 bases and J shed 5 bases, with 18 bases lying between them. This CDR3 has 14 amino acids. Germline-derived CDR1 and CDR2 are GTSNPN and SVGIG (reference sequence). CDR3 sequence reads: CAWTGDSQPNEQYF. The CDR3, as DNA: TGTGCCTGGACTGGGGACTCACAACCCAACGAGCAGTACTTC.

The sample holds a few counts of this clonotype. The V gene is TRBV2, the J gene TRBJ2-1, with a tentative D call TRBD2 (5 bases). Trimming left V 6 bases short and J 1 base short, with 7 bases between. In germline, CDR1 is SNHLY, CDR2 FYNNEI. The length of the CDR3 is 13 residues. CDR3 in DNA: TGTGCCAGCAGGGAGGAATCCTACAATGAGCAGTTCTTC. This translates into CASREESYNEQFF.

The chain combines TRBV6-5 with TRBJ1-4, with TRBD1 as a possible D gene (5 bases). The CDR3 is 14 amino acids. Germline loops: CDR1 MNHEY, CDR2 SVGAGI. V gave up 7 bases and J gave up 7 bases, with 16 bases separating them. The CDR3 is CASTDLQGGEKLFF. The CDR3 bases are TGTGCCAGCACCGACCTCCAGGGCGGTGAAAAACTGTTTTTT.

The CDR3 here is CASRQITGTGNQPQHF. The CDR3 DNA is TGTGCCAGCAGACAAATTACCGGGACAGGGAATCAGCCCCAGCATTTT. The chain carries TRBV6-2 or TRBV6-3 and TRBJ1-5; 9 positions match TRBD1. The CDR3 is made up of 16 amino acids. From germline, CDR1 is MNHEY and CDR2 SVGEGT. The trim removed 6 bases at V and 4 bases at J, leaving 10 bases unmatched.

The J gene is TRBJ2-1, the V gene TRBV6-2 or TRBV6-3, with 12 bases identical to TRBD2. This CDR3 has 17 amino acids. Looked up from germline, CDR1 is MNHEY and CDR2 is SVGEGT. The V gene end was trimmed by 0 bases and the J gene end by 8 bases; junction bases not matched to a gene: 8. The CDR3 loop is CASSYSLAGGPDDEQFF. In DNA form, the CDR3 reads TGTGCCAGCAGTTACTCTCTAGCGGGAGGGCCGGACGATGAGCAGTTCTTC.

The chain combines TRBV3-1 with TRBJ1-1, with D possibly being TRBD1 (5 bases). This CDR3 region has 13 residues. V gave up 1 base and J gave up 11 bases, with 14 bases separating them. CDR1 is LGHDT and CDR2 is YNNKEL in the germline V gene (reference sequence). The CDR3 region has the DNA TGTGCCAGCAGCCAAGGGGCCGGGACTTGGGCTTTCTTT. It encodes CASSQGAGTWAFF.

V usage is TRBV24-1 and J usage is TRBJ2-1; D may correspond to TRBD1 or TRBD2 (5 bases each). V dropped 5 bases and J dropped 10 bases, with 20 bases sitting between them. The CDR3 consists of 15 residues. Looked up from germline, CDR1 is KGHDR and CDR2 is SFDVKD. The CDR3 sequence is CATSAGIPTSGEQFF. CDR3 DNA: TGTGCCACCAGTGCAGGGATACCCACCTCGGGGGAGCAGTTCTTC.

This clonotype occurred many times. The chain combines TRBV3-1 with TRBJ2-1; 10 bases line up with TRBD2. Losses at the gene ends were 4 bases for V and 10 bases for J; bases not matched to a gene: 19. Germline V gene sequence: CDR1 LGHDT, CDR2 YNNKEL (reference sequence). The CDR3 length is 18 residues. This chain's CDR3 is CASSPLRLSSGGPREQFF. In nucleotides, the CDR3 is TGTGCCAGCAGCCCCCTGCGATTGTCTAGCGGGGGTCCCAGGGAGCAGTTCTTC.